The entry below describes one TCR beta chain. These data originate in a study of blood T cell repertoires in COVID-19. Method: immunoSEQ multiplex PCR; TCRdb's copy keeps in-frame clones and lacks some. The sample consists of about 180,000 clones, 70% to 90% of them appearing once. V lost 4 bases, J lost 8 bases, and 10 bases stayed unmatched. The V gene's germline CDR1 is LGHDT and CDR2 YNNKEL (reference sequence). There are 15 residues in the CDR3. The clonotype originates from a person aged 65-85 years with COVID-19, enrolled during active disease. The rearrangement links TRBV3-1 (or the pseudogene TRBV3-2) to TRBJ1-4; 7 bases align to TRBD1. The sample comprised peripheral blood. This CDR3 reads CASSPHRGEGEKLFF. Here the CDR3 DNA reads TGTGCCAGCAGCCCCCACAGGGGAGAGGGCGAAAAACTGTTTTTT.